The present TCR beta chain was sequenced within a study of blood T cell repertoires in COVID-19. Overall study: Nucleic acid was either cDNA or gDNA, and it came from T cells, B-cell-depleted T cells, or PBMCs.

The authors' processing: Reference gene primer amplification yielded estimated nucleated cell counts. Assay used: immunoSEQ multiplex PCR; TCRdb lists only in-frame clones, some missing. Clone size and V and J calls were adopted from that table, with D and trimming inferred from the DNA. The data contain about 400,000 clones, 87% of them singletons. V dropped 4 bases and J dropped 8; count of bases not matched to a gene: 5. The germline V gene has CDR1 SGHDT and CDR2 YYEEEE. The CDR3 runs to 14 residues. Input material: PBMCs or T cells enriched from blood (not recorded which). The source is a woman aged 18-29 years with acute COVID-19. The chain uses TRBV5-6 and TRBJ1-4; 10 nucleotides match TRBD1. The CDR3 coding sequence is TGTGCCAGCAGCGCCGGGACAGGGGAGGAAAAACTGTTTTTT. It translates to CASSAGTGEEKLFF.